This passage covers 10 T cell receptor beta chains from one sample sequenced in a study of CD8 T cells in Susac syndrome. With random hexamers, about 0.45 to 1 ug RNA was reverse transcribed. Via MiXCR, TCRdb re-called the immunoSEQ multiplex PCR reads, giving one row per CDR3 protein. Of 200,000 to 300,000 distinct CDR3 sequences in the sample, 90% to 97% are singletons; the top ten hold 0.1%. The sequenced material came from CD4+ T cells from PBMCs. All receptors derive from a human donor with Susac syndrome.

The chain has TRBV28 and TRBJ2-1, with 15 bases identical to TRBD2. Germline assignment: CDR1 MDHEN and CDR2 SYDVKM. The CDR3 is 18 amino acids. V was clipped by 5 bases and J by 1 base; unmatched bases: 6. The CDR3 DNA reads TGTGCCAGCAGTATGGGACTAGCGGGAGGAATTTCCTACAATGAGCAGTTCTTC. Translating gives CASSMGLAGGISYNEQFF.

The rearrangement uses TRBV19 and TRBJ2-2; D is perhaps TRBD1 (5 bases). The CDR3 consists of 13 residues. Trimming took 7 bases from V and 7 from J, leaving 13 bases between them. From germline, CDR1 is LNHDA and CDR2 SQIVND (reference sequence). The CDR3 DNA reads TGTGCCAGTAAGGAAAACAGGCGCGGGGAGCTGTTTTTT. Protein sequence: CASKENRRGELFF.

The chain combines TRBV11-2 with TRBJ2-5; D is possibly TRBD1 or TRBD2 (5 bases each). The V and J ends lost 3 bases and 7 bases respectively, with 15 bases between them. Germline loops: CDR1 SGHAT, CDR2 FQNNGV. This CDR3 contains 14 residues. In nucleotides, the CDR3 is TGTGCCAGCAGCTTGCCCGGGACCTTAGCGACCCAGTACTTC. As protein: CASSLPGTLATQYF. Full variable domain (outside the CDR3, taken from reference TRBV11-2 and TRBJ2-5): EAGVAQSPRYKIIEKRQSVAFWCNPISGHATLYWYQQILGQGPKLLIQFQNNGVVDDSQLPKDRFSAERLKGVDSTLKIQPAKLEDSAVYLCASSLPGTLATQYFGPGTRLLVL.

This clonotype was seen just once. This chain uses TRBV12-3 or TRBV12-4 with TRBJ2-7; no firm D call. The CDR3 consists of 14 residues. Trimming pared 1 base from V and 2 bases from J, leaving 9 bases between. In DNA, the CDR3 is TGTGCCAGCAGTTTAGGAATGGGCCCCTACGAGCAGTACTTC. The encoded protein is CASSLGMGPYEQYF.

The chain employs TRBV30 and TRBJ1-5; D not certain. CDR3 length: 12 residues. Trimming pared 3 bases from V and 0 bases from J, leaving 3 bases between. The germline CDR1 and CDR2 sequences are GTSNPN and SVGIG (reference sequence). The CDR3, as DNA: TGTGCCTGGAGATCTAGCAATCAGCCCCAGCATTTT. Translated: CAWRSSNQPQHF.

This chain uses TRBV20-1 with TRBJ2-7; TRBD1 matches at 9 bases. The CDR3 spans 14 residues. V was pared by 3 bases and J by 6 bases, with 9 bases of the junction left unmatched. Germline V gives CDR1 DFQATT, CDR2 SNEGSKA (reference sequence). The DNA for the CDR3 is TGCAGTGCTAGGGCTGGGACAGGGACAGGCGAGCAGTACTTC. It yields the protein CSARAGTGTGEQYF.

The CDR3, as DNA: TGTGCCAGCAGCCGGGACAGGACAAGAGGGGTGGTTTTCTTT. Translation gives CASSRDRTRGVVFF. The chain recombines TRBV28 with TRBJ1-1; 8 nucleotides align to TRBD1. The CDR3 extends over 14 amino acids. V lost 6 bases, J lost 13 bases, and 16 bases stayed unmatched. The germline V gene has CDR1 MDHEN and CDR2 SYDVKM.

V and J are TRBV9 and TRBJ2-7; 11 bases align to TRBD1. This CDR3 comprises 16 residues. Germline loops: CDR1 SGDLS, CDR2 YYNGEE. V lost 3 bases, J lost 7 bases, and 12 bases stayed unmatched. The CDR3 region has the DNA TGTGCCAGCAGCGCGCCGGGGACAGGGGGATTCGTGGAGCAGTACTTC. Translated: CASSAPGTGGFVEQYF.

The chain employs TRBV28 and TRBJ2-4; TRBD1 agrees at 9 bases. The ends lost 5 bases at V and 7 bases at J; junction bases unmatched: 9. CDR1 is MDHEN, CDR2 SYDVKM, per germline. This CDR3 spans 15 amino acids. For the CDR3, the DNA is TGTGCCAGCAGTCTCAGGGGACAGGGAAGCAACATTCAGTACTTC. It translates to CASSLRGQGSNIQYF.

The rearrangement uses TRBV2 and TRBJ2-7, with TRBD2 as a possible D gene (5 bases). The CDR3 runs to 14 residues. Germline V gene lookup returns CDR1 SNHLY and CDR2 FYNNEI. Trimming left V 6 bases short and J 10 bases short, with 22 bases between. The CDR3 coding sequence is TGTGCCAGCAGCAATCGGGATCGCGGTGGTGTTCAGTACTTC. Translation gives CASSNRDRGGVQYF.